A selection of T cell receptor beta chains follows, all from one sample in a study of blood T cell repertoires in COVID-19. The repertoire was sequenced with immunoSEQ multiplex PCR; TCRdb's copy has only in-frame clones and lacks some. The table has hundreds of thousands of clones, around 85% seen once. Specimen: peripheral blood. These receptors all come from a middle-aged man with active or convalescent COVID-19. CDR3s include the opening cysteine and the closing phenylalanine or tryptophan. Each record gives: D gene, clone size, J gene, V gene, CDR3 DNA, CDR3 protein. The D gene is left open where the match is weak. Clone size is stated in some rows and not others, as once, few, many or a class when expanded.

>TRBD2|.|TRBJ2-7|TRBV19
TGTGCCAGTAGTAGAAAGGGACTAGCGGGAGTAGGGGAGCAGTACTTC
CASSRKGLAGVGEQYF
>TRBD1|few|TRBJ1-2|TRBV19
TGTGCCAGTAGAGGACAGGGGGCGACTAACTATGGCTACACCTTC
CASRGQGATNYGYTF
>.|.|TRBJ2-5|TRBV2
TGTGCCAGCAGTGAAGGACAGATAGAGACCCAGTACTTC
CASSEGQIETQYF
>TRBD1|.|TRBJ2-5|TRBV5-1
TGCGCCAGCAAGGTTGAGGGGGCCCAAGAGACCCAGTACTTC
CASKVEGAQETQYF
>TRBD1|.|TRBJ2-5|TRBV19
TGTGCCAGTAGTCAGGGACAGGTTGCCCAAGAGACCCAGTACTTC
CASSQGQVAQETQYF
>TRBD2|once|TRBJ2-1|TRBV27
TGTGCCAGCAGTCCACGCCTGACTAGCGGGGTTAATGAGCAGTTCTTC
CASSPRLTSGVNEQFF
>.|.|TRBJ1-3|TRBV3-1/TRBV3-2
TGTGCCAGCAGCCAAGCCCACTCTGGAAACACCATATATTTT
CASSQAHSGNTIYF
>.|.|TRBJ2-3|TRBV19
TGTGCCAGTAGTTCCTGGAGGGTTCGGGACCTGGGGGATACGCAGTATTTT
CASSSWRVRDLGDTQYF
>TRBD1|few|TRBJ1-2|TRBV12-3/TRBV12-4
TGTGCCAGCAGTTTCGGACAGGTCGATGGCTACACCTTC
CASSFGQVDGYTF
>TRBD1|.|TRBJ1-1|TRBV27
TGTGCCACCCACCCGACAGGGCCGAGAGGAGCTTTCTTT
CATHPTGPRGAFF
>.|.|TRBJ1-1|TRBV5-1
TGCGCCAGCAGCTTGGGCAGGGGCTTAATCTTCGCTGAAGCTTTCTTT
CASSLGRGLIFAEAFF
>.|.|TRBJ2-7|TRBV7-2
TGTGCCAGCAGTCAAAACAATCGGGGTCTTACCTACGAGCAGTACTTC
CASSQNNRGLTYEQYF
>TRBD2|.|TRBJ2-5|TRBV11-2
TGTGCCAGCAGCTTAGGGGACTACCGGTACCGGGAGACCCAGTACTTC
CASSLGDYRYRETQYF
>TRBD2|.|TRBJ2-1|TRBV3-1/TRBV3-2
TGTGCCAGCAGCCAAGAGTCTAGCGGTTACAATGAGCAGTTCTTC
CASSQESSGYNEQFF
>.|.|TRBJ2-5|TRBV5-4
TGTGCCAGCAGCTTGGTGGGGGGAGCAGTCGAGACCCAGTACTTC
CASSLVGGAVETQYF
>.|.|TRBJ1-3|TRBV7-9
TGTGCCAGCAGCTTAGGACAGTTGGGAAACACCATATATTTT
CASSLGQLGNTIYF
>TRBD1|.|TRBJ2-7|TRBV9
TGTGCCAGCAGCAAACATCCGGGACAGGGGGACGAGCAGTACTTC
CASSKHPGQGDEQYF
>.|.|TRBJ2-7|TRBV6-6
TGTGCCAGCAGTCCACTCCGGGAGCAGTACTTC
CASSPLREQYF
>TRBD2|.|TRBJ2-7|TRBV6-5
TGTGCCAGCAGTTGGACTAGTGGTAACGAGCAGTACTTC
CASSWTSGNEQYF
>TRBD2|.|TRBJ2-3|TRBV12-3/TRBV12-4
TGTGCCAGCAGTGGGACTACCTCAGATACGCAGTATTTT
CASSGTTSDTQYF
>.|.|TRBJ1-2|TRBV25-1
TGTGCCAGCAGTGAAAGGCAGGGAGCGGGGTATGGCTACACCTTC
CASSERQGAGYGYTF
>TRBD2|.|TRBJ2-1|TRBV9
TGTGCCAGCAGCGTAGCTGGGGGGGGGTACAATGAGCAGTTCTTC
CASSVAGGGYNEQFF
>.|.|TRBJ2-5|TRBV9
TGTGCCAGCCCTTTATATCCGTGGACAGCTCAAGAGACCCAGTACTTC
CASPLYPWTAQETQYF
>.|.|TRBJ2-5|TRBV9
TGTGCCAGCAGCCTCGGTCCCTCTTTCACCCCGGGTGGGGCGGAGACCCAGTACTTC
CASSLGPSFTPGGAETQYF